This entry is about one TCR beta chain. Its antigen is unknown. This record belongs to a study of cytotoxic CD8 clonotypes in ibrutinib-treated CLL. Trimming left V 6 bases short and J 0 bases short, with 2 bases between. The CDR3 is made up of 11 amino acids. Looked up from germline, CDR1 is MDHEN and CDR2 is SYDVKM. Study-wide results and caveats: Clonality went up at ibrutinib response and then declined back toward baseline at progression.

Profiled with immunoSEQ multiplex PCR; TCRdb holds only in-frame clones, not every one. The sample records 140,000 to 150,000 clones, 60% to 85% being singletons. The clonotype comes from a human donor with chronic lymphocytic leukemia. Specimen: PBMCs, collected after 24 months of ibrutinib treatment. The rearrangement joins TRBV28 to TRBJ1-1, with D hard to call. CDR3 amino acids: CASRVNTEAFF. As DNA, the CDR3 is TGTGCCAGCAGGGTGAACACTGAAGCTTTCTTT.